These 21 T cell receptor beta chains originate from one sample sequenced in a study of response to subunit inactivated influenza vaccine. TCRdb re-derived calls from the RT-PCR reads in MiXCR, one entry per CDR3 protein. The profile shows hundreds of thousands of distinct CDR3 sequences, 7.5% to 8.5% of them singletons. The material sequenced was PBMCs from blood, taken less than 25 months after vaccination. These receptors were taken from a man aged 50-75 years who received an inactivated influenza vaccine.

This chain uses TRBV7-2 with TRBJ2-2, with 10 bases fitting TRBD1. This CDR3 spans 14 amino acids. V was clipped by 5 bases and J by 8 bases; unmatched bases: 5. The germline V gene encodes CDR1 SGHTA and CDR2 FQGNSA. CDR3 residues: CASSPGQGRGELFF. The CDR3 DNA follows: TGTGCCAGCAGCCCGGGACAGGGGAGGGGGGAGCTGTTTTTT.

This clonotype was detected ten times or more. The CDR3 region has the DNA TGTGCCATCAGGAGGGGAGGACTAGCGGAGAACACCGGGGAGCTGTTTTTT. Protein: CAIRRGGLAENTGELFF. V gene TRBV10-3 combines with J gene TRBJ2-2; 10 nucleotides agree with TRBD2. The trim removed 6 bases at V and 1 base at J, leaving 8 bases unmatched. In germline, CDR1 is ENHRY, CDR2 SYGVKD. The CDR3 sequence is 17 residues long.

This clonotype was observed at least ten times. This chain uses TRBV6-2 or TRBV6-3 with TRBJ2-1, with D possibly being TRBD1 or TRBD2 (6 bases each). Trimming stripped 0 bases from V and 0 bases from J, with 21 bases between. The germline gives CDR1 MNHEY, CDR2 SVGEGT. CDR3 length: 20 amino acids. This CDR3 is CASSYSIVGGGRSSYNEQFF. The CDR3 nucleotides read TGTGCCAGCAGTTACTCGATTGTAGGGGGAGGACGAAGCTCCTACAATGAGCAGTTCTTC.

This rearrangement joins TRBV10-1 to TRBJ2-1, with 8 bases lining up with TRBD2. The CDR3 loop spans 19 amino acids. In germline, CDR1 is WNHNN, CDR2 SYGVQD (reference sequence). Trimming took 2 bases from V and 0 from J; bases not matched to a gene: 12. CDR3 bases: TGCGCCAGCAGTGAGCGAGCGGGGGACCAAGAAAGCTCCTACAATGAGCAGTTCTTC. Residues: CASSERAGDQESSYNEQFF.

This sequence joins TRBV6-1 and TRBJ1-1; D is ambiguous. The CDR3 totals 12 residues. V dropped 2 bases and J dropped 3 bases, with 4 bases sitting between them. The germline V gene encodes CDR1 MNHNS and CDR2 SASEGT. The CDR3 region is CASSEFYTEAFF. CDR3 bases: TGTGCCAGCAGTGAATTTTACACTGAAGCTTTCTTT.

This clonotype was found a few times. This chain uses TRBV13 with TRBJ2-7, with no clear D. V lost 4 bases and J 0 bases, leaving 7 bases between the germline ends. The CDR3 extends over 13 amino acids. Per germline, CDR1 PRHDT and CDR2 FYEKMQ (reference sequence). CDR3 sequence reads: CASSSPASYEQYF. For the CDR3, the DNA is TGTGCCAGCAGCTCCCCAGCCTCCTACGAGCAGTACTTC. Drawing the rest from reference TRBV13 and TRBJ2-7, the complete variable domain is AAGVIQSPRHLIKEKRETATLKCYPIPRHDTVYWYQQGPGQDPQFLISFYEKMQSDKGSIPDRFSAQQFSDYHSELNMSSLELGDSALYFCASSSPASYEQYFGPGTRLTVT.

This clonotype was detected many times. This sequence may be a read error, since a much larger clone differs from it by one base. J is TRBJ2-5 and V is TRBV7-2; D uncertain. The V and J ends lost 0 bases and 7 bases respectively, with 3 bases between them. The CDR3 extends over 11 amino acids. Germline loops: CDR1 SGHTA, CDR2 FQGNSA. CDR3 coding DNA: TGTGCCAGCAGCTTAGCGGGGACCCAGTACTTC. Its translation is CASSLAGTQYF.

This clonotype was recorded many times. V and J are TRBV25-1 and TRBJ2-3; TRBD2 agrees at 14 bases. CDR1 MGHDK and CDR2 SYGVNS come from the germline V gene. The CDR3 consists of 17 residues. Trimming removed 4 bases from V and 2 bases from J; junction bases left unmatched: 5. This chain's CDR3 is CASSGGTSGGSTDTQYF. The CDR3 DNA reads TGTGCCAGCAGTGGGGGGACTAGCGGGGGATCCACAGATACGCAGTATTTT.

There are a few counts of this clonotype. The chain employs TRBV20-1 and TRBJ1-6; 7 nucleotides line up with TRBD1. V trimming: 2 bases; J trimming: 10 bases; junction bases outside the gene matches: 2. The CDR3 totals 12 residues. The germline V gene encodes CDR1 DFQATT and CDR2 SNEGSKA (reference sequence). CDR3 DNA: TGCAGTGCTAGATTGGGACAGTCACCCCTCCACTTT. It encodes CSARLGQSPLHF.

This clonotype has a handful of counts. The rearrangement uses TRBV6-1 and TRBJ2-1; D is perhaps TRBD2 (6 bases). The length of the CDR3 is 16 residues. Germline CDR1 reads MNHNS; CDR2 reads SASEGT. The V and J ends lost 6 bases and 1 base respectively, with 16 bases between them. The CDR3 nucleotides are TGTGCCAGCAGCCGGACCGGGGGTCGGTCCTACAATGAGCAGTTCTTC. Protein sequence: CASSRTGGRSYNEQFF.

This chain connects TRBV20-1 to TRBJ2-3; D call uncertain. This CDR3 spans 16 amino acids. Germline loops: CDR1 DFQATT, CDR2 SNEGSKA (reference sequence). With 1 base removed from V and 0 bases from J, the gap between germline ends came to 14 bases. The CDR3 region is CSARGVGGTSTDTQYF. The CDR3 DNA reads TGCAGTGCTAGAGGTGTGGGCGGAACTAGCACAGATACGCAGTATTTT.

In its sample, this clonotype was seen many times. The rearrangement links TRBV5-5 to TRBJ2-7; the match to TRBD1 covers 8 bases. V was pared by 5 bases and J by 2 bases, with 6 bases of the junction left unmatched. In germline, CDR1 is SGHKS, CDR2 YYEKEE (reference sequence). The CDR3 spans 14 residues. The CDR3 sequence: CASRTGTGPYEQYF. For the CDR3, the DNA is TGTGCCAGCAGGACCGGGACAGGACCCTACGAGCAGTACTTC.

The chain carries TRBV6-5 and TRBJ2-7; D not resolved. The V gene's germline CDR1 is MNHEY and CDR2 SVGAGI. Trimming took 3 bases from V and 0 from J, leaving 12 bases between them. CDR3 length: 15 amino acids. The CDR3 loop reads CASSYRVGNSYEQYF. The CDR3 DNA reads as TGTGCCAGCAGTTATCGAGTAGGAAACTCCTACGAGCAGTACTTC.

The sample holds many counts of this clonotype. The chain links TRBV4-3 to TRBJ2-7, with unresolved D. Germline CDR1 LGHNA, CDR2 YSLEER. Trimming removed 3 bases at V and 3 bases at J, with 15 bases between. The CDR3 spans 15 residues. The CDR3 loop reads CASSQGPTSNYEQYF. DNA of the CDR3: TGCGCCAGCAGCCAGGGCCCTACCTCGAACTACGAGCAGTACTTC.

This clonotype came up many times. Because the CDR3's place on the DNA is in doubt, the DNA is left out and the CDR3 is given as listed by TCRdb. V is TRBV9 and J is TRBJ2-2; whether TRBD2, the table's D call, matches the DNA was not checked. The CDR3 extends over 16 residues, inclusive of both ends. CDR1 SGDLS and CDR2 YYNGEE come from the germline V gene. CDR3 region: CASSVDGPLRAGELFF.

In its sample, this clonotype was seen many times. A clone one base away is much larger, so this may be a read error. J is TRBJ2-1 and V is TRBV27, with 14 positions matching TRBD2. J gave up 6 bases and V 5 bases, and 3 bases lay outside the gene matches. CDR3 length: 15 amino acids. Germline lookup yields CDR1 MNHEY and CDR2 SMNVEV (reference sequence). CDR3 amino acids: CASSPGTSGSNEQFF. In nucleotides, the CDR3 is TGTGCCAGCAGTCCCGGGACTAGCGGGAGCAATGAGCAGTTCTTC.

The DNA of the CDR3 is TGTGCCAGCAGCCAAGTGTTCAGGGGCGACACTGAAGCTTTCTTT. It encodes CASSQVFRGDTEAFF. The genes are TRBV3-1 and TRBJ1-1, with D possibly TRBD1 on 6 matching bases. Trimming stripped 1 base from V and 3 bases from J, with 12 bases between. Germline CDR1 reads LGHDT; CDR2 reads YNNKEL (reference sequence). The CDR3 has 15 residues.

This clonotype was seen a handful of times. The rearrangement links TRBV4-3 to TRBJ1-2; D may be TRBD1 (5 bases). CDR1 and CDR2 from the germline V gene are LGHNA and YSLEER. This CDR3 has 13 residues. The V and J ends lost 0 bases and 6 bases respectively, with 8 bases between them. The CDR3 DNA is TGCGCCAGCAGCCAAGATGAGGGGAATGGCTACACCTTC. It specifies CASSQDEGNGYTF.

Remarks on this clonotype: A much larger clone is a single base away; this may be a read error. The chain couples TRBV6-2 or TRBV6-3 to TRBJ1-5; 7 bases line up with TRBD1. Germline V gene lookup returns CDR1 MNHEY and CDR2 SVGEGT. This CDR3 is 15 amino acids long. The CDR3 sequence is CASSTDRVGNHPQHF. The CDR3, as DNA: TGTGCCAGCAGCACTGACAGGGTGGGCAATCACCCCCAGCATTTT.

A few counts support this clonotype. CDR3 bases: TGTGCCAGCAGCTTAGGTCTAGCGGGGGCTAGGAATGAGCAGTTCTTC. This sequence encodes CASSLGLAGARNEQFF. The chain combines TRBV7-2 with TRBJ2-1; 10 bases are shared with TRBD2. The CDR3 consists of 16 residues. Germline V gene lookup returns CDR1 SGHTA and CDR2 FQGNSA. The ends lost 1 base at V and 7 bases at J; junction bases unmatched: 7. Full variable domain (missing parts from reference TRBV7-2 and TRBJ2-1): GAGVSQSPSNKVTEKGKDVELRCDPISGHTALYWYRQSLGQGLEFLIYFQGNSAPDKSGLPSDRFSAERTGGSVSTLTIQRTQQEDSAVYLCASSLGLAGARNEQFFGPGTRLTVL.

This clonotype occurred many times. The chain is built from TRBV10-3 and TRBJ2-7; the D gene could be TRBD1 or TRBD2 (5 bases each). This CDR3 contains 15 residues. Germline CDR1 reads ENHRY; CDR2 reads SYGVKD. V dropped 0 bases and J dropped 3 bases, with 12 bases sitting between them. The chain's CDR3 is CAISESLKGSYEQYF. As DNA, the CDR3 is TGTGCCATCAGTGAGTCCCTTAAGGGGAGCTACGAGCAGTACTTC.